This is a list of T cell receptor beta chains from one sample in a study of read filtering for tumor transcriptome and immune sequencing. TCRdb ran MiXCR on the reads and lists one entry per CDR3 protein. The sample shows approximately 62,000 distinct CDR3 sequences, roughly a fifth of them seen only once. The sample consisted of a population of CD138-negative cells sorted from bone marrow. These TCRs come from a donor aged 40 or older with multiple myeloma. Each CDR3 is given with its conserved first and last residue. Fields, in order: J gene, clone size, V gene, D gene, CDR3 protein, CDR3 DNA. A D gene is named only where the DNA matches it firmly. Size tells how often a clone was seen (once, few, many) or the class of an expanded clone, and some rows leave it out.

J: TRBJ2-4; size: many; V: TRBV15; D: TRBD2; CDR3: CATSRVGGRTHNIQYF; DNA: TGTGCCACCAGCAGAGTCGGCGGGAGGACCCATAACATTCAGTACTTC
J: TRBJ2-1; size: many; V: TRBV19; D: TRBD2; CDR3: CASSITGGQDEQFF; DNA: TGTGCCAGTAGTATTACGGGGGGGCAAGATGAGCAGTTCTTC
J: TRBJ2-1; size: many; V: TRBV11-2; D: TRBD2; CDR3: CASSFSGGRGEQFF; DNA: TGTGCCAGCAGCTTTAGCGGGGGTAGGGGTGAGCAGTTCTTC
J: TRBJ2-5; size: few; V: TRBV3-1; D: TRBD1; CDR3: CASSHGRDSPYF; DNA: TGTGCCAGCAGCCATGGTCGGGACAGTCCGTACTTC
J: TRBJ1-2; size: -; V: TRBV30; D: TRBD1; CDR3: CAWRLPGTVRYYGYTF; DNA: TGTGCCTGGAGGCTACCCGGGACAGTGCGTTACTATGGCTACACCTTC
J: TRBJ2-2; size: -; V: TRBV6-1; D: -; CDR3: CASSYSTGSNTGELFF; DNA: TGTGCCAGCAGTTACTCGACGGGATCGAACACCGGGGAGCTGTTTTTT
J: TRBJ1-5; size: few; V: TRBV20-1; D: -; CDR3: CSARSSASNQPQHF; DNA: TGCAGTGCTAGATCGTCAGCTAGCAATCAGCCCCAGCATTTT
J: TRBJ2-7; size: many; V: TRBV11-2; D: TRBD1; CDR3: CASSQNWDRPYEQYF; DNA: TGTGCCAGCAGCCAAAATTGGGACAGACCCTACGAGCAGTACTTC
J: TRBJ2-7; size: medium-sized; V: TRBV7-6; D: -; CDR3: CASSPNWGEQYF; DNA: TGTGCCAGCAGCCCGAACTGGGGGGAGCAGTACTTC
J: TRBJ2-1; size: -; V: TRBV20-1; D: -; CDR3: CSARARRGTVVIF; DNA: TGCAGTGCTAGAGCGAGGAGGGGGACGGTTGTAATCTTC
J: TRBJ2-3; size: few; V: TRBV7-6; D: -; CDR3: CASSLEGQGGPPDTQYF; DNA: TGTGCCAGCAGCTTAGAGGGTCAGGGCGGACCACCAGATACGCAGTATTTT
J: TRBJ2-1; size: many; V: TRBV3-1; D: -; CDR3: CASSPSDIQPYNEQFF; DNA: TGTGCCAGCAGCCCATCGGACATCCAACCTTACAATGAGCAGTTCTTC
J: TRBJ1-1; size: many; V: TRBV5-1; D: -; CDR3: CASSAEYTEAFF; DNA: TGCGCCAGCAGCGCCGAGTACACTGAAGCTTTCTTT
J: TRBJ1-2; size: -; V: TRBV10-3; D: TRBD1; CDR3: CAISLSRDRHGYTF; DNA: TGTGCCATCAGTCTTTCCCGGGACAGACATGGCTACACCTTC
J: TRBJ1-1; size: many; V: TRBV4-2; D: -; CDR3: CASSTDSYTEAFF; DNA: TGTGCCAGCTCCACTGACAGTTACACTGAAGCTTTCTTT
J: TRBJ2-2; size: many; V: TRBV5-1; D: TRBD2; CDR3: CASSLSLAGAANTGELFF; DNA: TGCGCCAGCAGCTTGTCGCTAGCGGGGGCTGCGAACACCGGGGAGCTGTTTTTT
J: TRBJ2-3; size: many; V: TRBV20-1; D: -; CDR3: CSAKRGISSTDTQYF; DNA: TGCAGTGCCAAAAGAGGCATTTCTAGCACAGATACGCAGTATTTT
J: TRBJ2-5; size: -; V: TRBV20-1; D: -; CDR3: CSAPKGGAGETQYF; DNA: TGCAGTGCCCCAAAAGGGGGGGCAGGAGAGACCCAGTACTTC
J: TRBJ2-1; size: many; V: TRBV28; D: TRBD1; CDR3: CASNMVDRVNEQFF; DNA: TGTGCCAGCAACATGGTGGACAGGGTCAATGAGCAGTTCTTC
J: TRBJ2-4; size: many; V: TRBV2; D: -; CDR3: CASTQQRTAAGAKNIQYF; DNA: TGTGCCAGCACCCAACAACGGACAGCCGCGGGGGCCAAAAACATTCAGTACTTC
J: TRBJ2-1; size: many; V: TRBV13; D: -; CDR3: CASSPWTYNEQFF; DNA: TGTGCCAGCAGCCCCTGGACCTACAATGAGCAGTTCTTC
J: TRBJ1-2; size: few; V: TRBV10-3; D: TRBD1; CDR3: CATSERGQGLHGYTF; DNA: TGTGCCACCAGTGAGAGGGGACAGGGTCTTCATGGCTACACCTTC
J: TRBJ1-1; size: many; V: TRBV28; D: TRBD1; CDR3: CASSLWAGGRTEAFF; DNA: TGTGCCAGCAGTTTATGGGCAGGGGGTAGGACTGAAGCTTTCTTT
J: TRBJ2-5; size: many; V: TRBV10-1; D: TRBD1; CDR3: CASSESGQGKGPTGETQYF; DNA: TGCGCCAGCAGTGAGTCAGGACAGGGGAAGGGCCCAACCGGGGAGACCCAGTACTTC
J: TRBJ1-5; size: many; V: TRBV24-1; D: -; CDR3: CATSDRTTGLGNQPQHF; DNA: TGTGCCACCAGTGACCGGACAACAGGGTTGGGCAATCAGCCCCAGCATTTT
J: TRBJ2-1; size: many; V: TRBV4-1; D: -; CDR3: CASSQVGLAYNEQFF; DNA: TGCGCCAGCAGCCAAGTGGGACTGGCATACAATGAGCAGTTCTTC
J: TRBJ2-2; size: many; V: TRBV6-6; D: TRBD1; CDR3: CASSSPTGSNTGELFF; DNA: TGTGCCAGCAGTTCACCGACAGGGTCGAACACCGGGGAGCTGTTTTTT
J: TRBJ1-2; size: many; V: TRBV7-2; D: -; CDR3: CASSLRGGDTYGYTF; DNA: TGTGCCAGCAGCTTACGGGGCGGGGATACCTATGGCTACACCTTC
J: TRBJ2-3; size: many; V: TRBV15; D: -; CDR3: CATSRDWGGIVDTQYF; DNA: TGTGCCACCAGCAGAGATTGGGGCGGGATCGTAGATACGCAGTATTTT
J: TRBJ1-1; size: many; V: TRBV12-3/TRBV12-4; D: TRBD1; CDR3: CASSDQGGGAEAFF; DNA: TGTGCCAGCAGTGACCAGGGGGGGGGGGCTGAAGCTTTCTTT
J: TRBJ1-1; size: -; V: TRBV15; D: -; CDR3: CATSSGNTEAFF; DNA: TGTGCCACCAGCAGTGGGAACACTGAAGCTTTCTTT
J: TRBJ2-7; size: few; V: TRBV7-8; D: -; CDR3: CASSDSYEQYF; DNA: TGTGCCAGCAGCGACTCCTACGAGCAGTACTTC
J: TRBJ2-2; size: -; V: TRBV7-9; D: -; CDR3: CASSFAGNTGELFF; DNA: TGTGCCAGCAGCTTCGCCGGGAACACCGGGGAGCTGTTTTTT
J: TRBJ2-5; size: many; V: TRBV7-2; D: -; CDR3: CASRKSRETQYF; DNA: TGTGCCAGCAGAAAAAGTAGAGAGACCCAGTACTTC
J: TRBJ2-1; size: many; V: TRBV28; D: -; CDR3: CASKSFGGSSYNEQFF; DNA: TGTGCCAGCAAGTCTTTCGGTGGAAGCTCCTACAATGAGCAGTTCTTC
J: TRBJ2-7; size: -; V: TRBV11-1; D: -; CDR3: CASSRRGAISYEQYF; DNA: TGTGCCAGCAGTCGACGAGGGGCCATATCCTACGAGCAGTACTTC
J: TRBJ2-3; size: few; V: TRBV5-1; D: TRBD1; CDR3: CASSWTGRTDTQYF; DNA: TGCGCCAGCAGCTGGACAGGGAGAACAGATACGCAGTATTTT
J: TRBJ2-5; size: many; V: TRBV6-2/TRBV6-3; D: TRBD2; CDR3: CASSPLGLVTTTF; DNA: TGTGCCAGCAGCCCGCTCGGACTAGTGACGACAACATTC
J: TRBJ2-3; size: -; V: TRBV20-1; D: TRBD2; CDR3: CSARTSLGSDTQYF; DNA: TGCAGTGCCAGGACTAGCTTAGGCTCAGATACGCAGTATTTT
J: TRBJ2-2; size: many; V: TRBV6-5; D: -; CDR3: CASSRVAGELFF; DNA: TGTGCCAGCAGTAGGGTGGCCGGGGAGCTGTTTTTT